One and the same sample provided the 17 T cell receptor beta chains below, sequenced in a study of blood T cell repertoires in COVID-19. This table comes from immunoSEQ multiplex PCR, and its TCRdb copy is limited to in-frame clones, with some not included. The data hold some 97,000 clones, with approximately 85% observed a single time. The sequenced sample was peripheral blood. Source of these receptors: a woman in her sixties with acute or convalescent COVID-19.

J is TRBJ2-2 and V is TRBV18, with TRBD2 identical over 10 bases. Unmatched junction bases numbered 9, after V lost 2 bases and J lost 0 bases. The CDR3 is 19 residues long. Germline V gene sequence: CDR1 KGHSH, CDR2 LQKENI. The chain's CDR3 is CASSPREIAGGTNTGELFF. The CDR3 nucleotides read TGTGCCAGCTCACCAAGGGAAATAGCGGGAGGCACGAACACCGGGGAGCTGTTTTTT.

This CDR3 is CASSQGSGDTIYF. In DNA form, the CDR3 reads TGCGCCAGCAGCCAAGGGTCGGGGGACACCATATATTTT. The gene calls are TRBV4-1 and TRBJ1-3; tentatively, D is TRBD1 (5 bases). Trimming took off 1 base at V and 8 bases at J, with 9 bases between the two ends. The CDR3 has 13 residues. Germline V gene sequence: CDR1 MGHRA, CDR2 YSYEKL.

This sequence joins TRBV29-1 and TRBJ2-3; 8 bases align to TRBD2. Per germline, CDR1 SQVTM and CDR2 ANQGSEA. The trim removed 4 bases at V and 8 bases at J, leaving 14 bases unmatched. CDR3 size: 15 residues. CDR3 coding DNA: TGCAGCGTTGCTACCCTGACTAGCGTTGAAGGTACGCAGTATTTT. It yields the protein CSVATLTSVEGTQYF.

This clone has just one count. As DNA, the CDR3 is TGTGCCAGCAGTGACCGCGGGACAGGGGGCGCGTTCTACACCTTC. Amino acid sequence: CASSDRGTGGAFYTF. V and J are TRBV6-1 and TRBJ1-2; 12 positions agree with TRBD1. CDR1 and CDR2 from the germline V gene are MNHNS and SASEGT. This CDR3 contains 15 residues. Trimming took 3 bases from V and 10 from J; bases not matched to a gene: 9.

This chain connects TRBV10-3 to TRBJ2-1; 12 bases are shared with TRBD2. V shed 7 bases and J 9 bases; nucleotides not matched to a gene: 4. From germline, CDR1 is ENHRY and CDR2 SYGVKD. This CDR3 is built from 13 residues. The CDR3 DNA reads TGTGCCATCACGGGACTAGCGGGTCGTGAGCAGTTCTTC. Translated, it gives CAITGLAGREQFF.

A few counts support this clone. This chain links TRBV4-1 with TRBJ1-1; D is unclear. CDR1 is MGHRA and CDR2 is YSYEKL in the germline V gene. The CDR3 covers 16 residues. Trimming left V 1 base short and J 1 base short, with 13 bases between. CDR3 amino acids: CASSQVFIGQNTEAFF. In nucleotides, the CDR3 is TGCGCCAGCAGCCAAGTTTTTATTGGGCAGAACACTGAAGCTTTCTTT.

The chain is built from TRBV19 and TRBJ1-1; D is unresolved. Germline CDR1 reads LNHDA; CDR2 reads SQIVND (reference sequence). The V end lost 11 bases, the J end lost 4 bases, and 11 bases lay between the germline ends. The CDR3 extends over 11 amino acids. The DNA of the CDR3 is TGTGCCGGAGGATCTTTCACTGAAGCTTTCTTT. Protein product: CAGGSFTEAFF.

The chain links TRBV27 to TRBJ2-7, with TRBD2 matching 10 bases. Per the germline V gene, CDR1 is MNHEY and CDR2 is SMNVEV (reference sequence). The V segment lost 5 bases and the J segment 6 bases; nucleotides outside the gene matches: 16. This CDR3 region has 17 residues. The CDR3 DNA sequence: TGTGCCAGCAGTATCCACCTGATAGCGGGAGGACGTGGCGAGCAGTACGTC. Amino acid sequence: CASSIHLIAGGRGEQYV.

J is TRBJ1-3 and V is TRBV28, with TRBD1 matching over 7 bases. Per the germline V gene, CDR1 is MDHEN and CDR2 is SYDVKM. The CDR3 has 15 amino acids. V dropped 3 bases and J dropped 0; count of bases not matched to a gene: 2. The chain's CDR3 is CASSLGQPSGNTIYF. The CDR3 bases are TGTGCCAGCAGTTTGGGACAGCCCTCTGGAAACACCATATATTTT. Complete variable domain (other parts from reference TRBV28 and TRBJ1-3): DVKVTQSSRYLVKRTGEKVFLECVQDMDHENMFWYRQDPGLGLRLIYFSYDVKMKEKGDIPEGYSVSREKKERFSLILESASTNQTSMYLCASSLGQPSGNTIYFGEGSWLTVV.

The chain has TRBV6-4 and TRBJ1-6; D gene ambiguous. The CDR3 has 17 residues. Germline V CDR1 and CDR2: MRHNA, SNTAGT. Trimming stripped 6 bases from V and 0 bases from J, with 15 bases between. The CDR3: CASRVLWRSSYNSPLHF. As DNA, the CDR3 is TGTGCCAGCAGAGTACTATGGCGGAGCTCCTATAATTCACCCCTCCACTTT.

The V gene is TRBV5-1, the J gene TRBJ2-1; 7 bases align to TRBD1. Germline assignment: CDR1 SGHRS and CDR2 YFSETQ. Trimming removed 0 bases from V and 6 bases from J; junction bases left unmatched: 0. The CDR3 contains 13 residues. Here the CDR3 reads CASSLDRGNEQFF. The CDR3 nucleotides read TGCGCCAGCAGCTTGGACAGGGGCAATGAGCAGTTCTTC. Complete variable domain (other parts from reference TRBV5-1 and TRBJ2-1): KAGVTQTPRYLIKTRGQQVTLSCSPISGHRSVSWYQQTPGQGLQFLFEYFSETQRNKGNFPGRFSGRQFSNSRSEMNVSTLELGDSALYLCASSLDRGNEQFFGPGTRLTVL.

This chain links TRBV4-2 with TRBJ1-1; no clear D gene. CDR3 length equals 15 residues. V dropped 0 bases and J dropped 7 bases, with 15 bases sitting between them. Per the germline V gene, CDR1 is LGHNA and CDR2 is YNFKEQ. CDR3 residues: CASSQDQTGNGEAFF. The DNA of the CDR3 is TGTGCCAGCAGCCAAGATCAGACGGGGAATGGTGAAGCTTTCTTT.

The rearrangement joins TRBV12-3 or TRBV12-4 to TRBJ2-1; maybe TRBD1 (5 bases). V was cut by 3 bases and J by 12 bases, with 15 bases left in between. The CDR3 runs to 13 residues. The CDR3 DNA is TGTGCCAGCAGTTTCAGGCAGGGTTGGCGGCAGTTCTTC. It specifies CASSFRQGWRQFF.

The table lists this clone with a few counts. Other DNA sequences in this specimen translate into the identical CDR3. V gene TRBV19 combines with J gene TRBJ1-4; TRBD1 matches 7 bases. After removal of 6 bases from V and 5 bases from J, the junction contained 3 bases not matched to a gene. Per germline, CDR1 LNHDA and CDR2 SQIVND (reference sequence). The CDR3 totals 13 residues. The CDR3 DNA sequence: TGTGCCAGTAGCGGGACAGTGAATGAAAAACTGTTTTTT. This sequence encodes CASSGTVNEKLFF. Full variable domain (remainder filled in from reference TRBV19 and TRBJ1-4): DGGITQSPKYLFRKEGQNVTLSCEQNLNHDAMYWYRQDPGQGLRLIYYSQIVNDFQKGDIAEGYSVSREKKESFPLTVTSAQKNPTAFYLCASSGTVNEKLFFGSGTQLSVL.

The chain recombines TRBV3-1 (or the pseudogene TRBV3-2) with TRBJ1-1; D ambiguous. The CDR3 covers 14 residues. Germline V gene lookup returns CDR1 LGHDT and CDR2 YNNKEL (reference sequence). Trimming took off 0 bases at V and 0 bases at J, with 5 bases between the two ends. The CDR3 nucleotides are TGTGCCAGCAGCCAAGATTACTTGAACACTGAAGCTTTCTTT. This encodes CASSQDYLNTEAFF.

A single count supports this clone. The chain combines TRBV6-5 with TRBJ2-1; D is uncertain. Trimming took off 5 bases at V and 11 bases at J, with 13 bases between the two ends. Germline V lookup: CDR1 MNHEY, CDR2 SVGAGI. CDR3 length equals 12 residues. The CDR3 DNA follows: TGTGCCAGCAGTCATCCTAGTGAGAAGCAGTTCTTC. It yields the protein CASSHPSEKQFF.

This clone occurred once. V is TRBV15 and J is TRBJ2-3, with TRBD2 as a possible D gene (6 bases). Trimming took 9 bases from V and 4 from J, leaving 14 bases between them. The CDR3 has 13 amino acids. Germline V gives CDR1 LNHNV, CDR2 YYDKDF (reference sequence). CDR3 loop: CATFPGTSDTQYF. The CDR3 bases are TGTGCCACTTTTCCGGGGACTTCAGATACGCAGTATTTT.